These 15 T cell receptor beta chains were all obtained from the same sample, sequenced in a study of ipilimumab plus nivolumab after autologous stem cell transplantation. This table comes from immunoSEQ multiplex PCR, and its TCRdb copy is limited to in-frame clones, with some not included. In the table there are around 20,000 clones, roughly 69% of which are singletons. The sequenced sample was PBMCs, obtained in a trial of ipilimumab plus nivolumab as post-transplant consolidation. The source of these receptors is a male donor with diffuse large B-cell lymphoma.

The CDR3 protein is CASSVTANTEAFF. CDR3 sequence (DNA): TGTGCCAGCAGTGTCACGGCGAACACTGAAGCTTTCTTT. The chain recombines TRBV25-1 with TRBJ1-1; D unresolved. The V end was cut by 4 bases, the J end by 1 base, with 7 bases between. The CDR3 extends over 13 amino acids. Germline CDR1 MGHDK, CDR2 SYGVNS.

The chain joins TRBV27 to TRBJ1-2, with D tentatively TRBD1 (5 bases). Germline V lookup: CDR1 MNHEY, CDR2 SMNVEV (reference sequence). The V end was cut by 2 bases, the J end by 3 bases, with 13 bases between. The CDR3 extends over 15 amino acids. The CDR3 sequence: CASSLTLDTDYGYTF. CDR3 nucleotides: TGTGCCAGCAGTTTAACCCTGGACACCGACTATGGCTACACCTTC.

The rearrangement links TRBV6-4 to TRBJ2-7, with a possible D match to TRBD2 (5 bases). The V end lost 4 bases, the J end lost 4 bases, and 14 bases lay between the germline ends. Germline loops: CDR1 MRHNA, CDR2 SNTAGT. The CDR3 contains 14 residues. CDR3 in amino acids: CASSVSLSGYEQYF. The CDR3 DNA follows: TGTGCCAGCAGTGTTAGTCTCTCGGGATACGAGCAGTACTTC.

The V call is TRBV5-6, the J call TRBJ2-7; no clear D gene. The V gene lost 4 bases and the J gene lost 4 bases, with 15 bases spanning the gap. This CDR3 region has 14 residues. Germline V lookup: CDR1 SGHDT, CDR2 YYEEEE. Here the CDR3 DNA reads TGTGCCAGCAGCGTGTTACAGTCTTCGTACGAGCAGTACTTC. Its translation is CASSVLQSSYEQYF.

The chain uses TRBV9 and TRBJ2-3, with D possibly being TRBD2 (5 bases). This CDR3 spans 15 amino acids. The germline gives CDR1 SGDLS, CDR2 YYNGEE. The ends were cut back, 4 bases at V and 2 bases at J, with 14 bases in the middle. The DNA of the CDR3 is TGTGCCAGCAGCCCCAACCGGGGAGTCACAGATACGCAGTATTTT. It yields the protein CASSPNRGVTDTQYF.

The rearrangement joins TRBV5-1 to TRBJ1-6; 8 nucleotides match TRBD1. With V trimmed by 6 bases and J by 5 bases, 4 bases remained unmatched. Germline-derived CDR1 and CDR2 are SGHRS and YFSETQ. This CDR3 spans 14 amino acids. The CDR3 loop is CASTGGDNNSPLHF. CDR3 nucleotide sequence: TGCGCCAGCACAGGGGGCGATAATAATTCACCCCTCCACTTT.

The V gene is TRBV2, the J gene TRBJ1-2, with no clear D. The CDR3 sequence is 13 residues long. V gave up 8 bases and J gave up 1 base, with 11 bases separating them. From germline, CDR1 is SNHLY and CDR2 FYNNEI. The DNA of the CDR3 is TGTGCCAGCCGAATCGGGGATAACTATGGCTACACCTTC. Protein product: CASRIGDNYGYTF. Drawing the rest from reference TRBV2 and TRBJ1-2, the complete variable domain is EPEVTQTPSHQVTQMGQEVILRCVPISNHLYFYWYRQILGQKVEFLVSFYNNEISEKSEIFDDQFSVERPDGSNFTLKIRSTKLEDSAMYFCASRIGDNYGYTFGSGTRLTVV.

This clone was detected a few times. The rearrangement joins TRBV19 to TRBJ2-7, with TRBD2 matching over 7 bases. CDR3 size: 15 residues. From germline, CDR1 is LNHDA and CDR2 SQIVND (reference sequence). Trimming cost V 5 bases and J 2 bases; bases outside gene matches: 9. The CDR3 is CASSARQGGTYEQYF. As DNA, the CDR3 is TGTGCCAGTAGTGCGCGGCAGGGAGGGACCTACGAGCAGTACTTC.

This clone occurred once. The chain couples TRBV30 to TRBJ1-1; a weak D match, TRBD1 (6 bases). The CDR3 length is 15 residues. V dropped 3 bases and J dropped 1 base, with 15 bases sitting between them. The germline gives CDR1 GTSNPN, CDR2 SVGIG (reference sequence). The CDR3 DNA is TGTGCCTGGAGGGGGAGACAGGTTACGAACACTGAAGCTTTCTTT. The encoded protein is CAWRGRQVTNTEAFF.

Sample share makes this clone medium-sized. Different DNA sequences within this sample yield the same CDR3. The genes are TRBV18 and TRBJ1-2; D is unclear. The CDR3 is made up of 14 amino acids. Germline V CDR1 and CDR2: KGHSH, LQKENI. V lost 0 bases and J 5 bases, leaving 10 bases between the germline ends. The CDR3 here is CASSPPSSVYGYTF. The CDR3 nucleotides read TGTGCCAGCTCACCACCGAGCTCGGTGTATGGCTACACCTTC.

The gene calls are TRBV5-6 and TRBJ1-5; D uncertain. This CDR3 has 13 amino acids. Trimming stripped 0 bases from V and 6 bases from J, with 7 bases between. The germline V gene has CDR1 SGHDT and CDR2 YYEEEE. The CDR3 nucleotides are TGTGCCAGCAGCTTGGACTCCTTTCAGCCCCAGCATTTT. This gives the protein CASSLDSFQPQHF.

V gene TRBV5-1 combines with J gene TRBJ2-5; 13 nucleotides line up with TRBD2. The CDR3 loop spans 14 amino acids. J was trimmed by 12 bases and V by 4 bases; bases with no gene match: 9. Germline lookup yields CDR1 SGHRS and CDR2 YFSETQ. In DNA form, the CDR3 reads TGCGCCAGCAGCCCTGGACTAGCGGGGGAACCTGAGTACTTC. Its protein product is CASSPGLAGEPEYF.

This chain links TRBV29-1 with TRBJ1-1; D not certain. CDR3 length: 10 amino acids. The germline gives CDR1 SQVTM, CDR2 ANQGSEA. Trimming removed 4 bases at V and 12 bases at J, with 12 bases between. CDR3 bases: TGCAGCGTTGGAGACCAGATGACTTTCTTT. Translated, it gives CSVGDQMTFF.

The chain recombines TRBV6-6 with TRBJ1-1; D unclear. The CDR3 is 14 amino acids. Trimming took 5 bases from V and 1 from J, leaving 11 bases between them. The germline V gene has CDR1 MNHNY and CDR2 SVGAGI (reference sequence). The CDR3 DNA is TGTGCCAGCAGTACCTTAGGACGGAACACTGAAGCTTTCTTT. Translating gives CASSTLGRNTEAFF.

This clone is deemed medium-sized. CDR3 sequence: CASSPGPFDTGELFF. The CDR3 nucleotides read TGTGCCAGCAGCCCAGGACCTTTCGACACCGGGGAGCTGTTTTTT. The V gene is TRBV14, the J gene TRBJ2-2; no reliable D call. Trimming cost V 4 bases and J 3 bases, with 12 bases left between them. The CDR3 extends over 15 amino acids. Germline V lookup: CDR1 SGHDN, CDR2 FVKESK.